Sequencing of this T cell receptor (beta chain) was carried out in a study of Ad26.COV2.S vaccination and SARS-CoV-2 variants. Specified treatment: roughly 20 received Ad26.COV2.S at low or high dose, single or two shots; about 5 received placebo; per-sample allocation not given. The samples were gathered on day 63 after the first injection of vaccine or placebo. The assay was immunoSEQ multiplex PCR, and TCRdb's table has in-frame clones only and misses some. The sample holds under 300,000 clones, roughly 87% seen once. Sequenced material: peripheral blood, taken in a trial of Ad26.COV2.S vaccine versus placebo. The sequence came from a person between 18 and 60 years old who received the Ad26.COV2.S COVID-19 vaccine or a placebo.

The CDR3 DNA is TGCGCCAGCCGGGACTCTTTAACCAAAAACATTCAGTACTTC. It is translated as CASRDSLTKNIQYF. The rearrangement joins TRBV5-1 to TRBJ2-4, with a tentative D call TRBD2 (6 bases). V was pared by 7 bases and J by 2 bases, with 13 bases between. Germline CDR1 SGHRS, CDR2 YFSETQ. The CDR3 spans 14 residues.